The next 26 T cell receptor beta chains were all read from a single sample in a study of T cell responses to AZD1222 COVID-19 vaccine. Method: immunoSEQ multiplex PCR; TCRdb's copy keeps in-frame clones and lacks some. The data contain 120,000 or so clones, around 91% of them singletons. Here the sequenced sample was peripheral blood, taken on day 0 of MenACWY control vaccination. The source is an adult in good health.

V gene TRBV15 combines with J gene TRBJ2-5; the match to TRBD2 covers 7 bases. Germline V gene data show CDR1 as LNHNV and CDR2 as YYDKDF (reference sequence). With V trimmed by 4 bases and J by 3 bases, 11 bases remained unmatched. This CDR3 region has 16 residues. The CDR3 here is CATSKPPRAGEETQYF. Written as DNA, the CDR3 is TGTGCCACCAGCAAGCCTCCCCGGGCGGGAGAAGAGACCCAGTACTTC.

The V call is TRBV3-1 (or the pseudogene TRBV3-2), the J call TRBJ2-1; TRBD2 matches 14 bases. CDR1 and CDR2 from the germline V gene are LGHDT and YNNKEL (reference sequence). J lost 8 bases, V lost 5 bases, and 11 bases had no gene match. The CDR3 covers 17 residues. CDR3 coding DNA: TGTGCCAGCAGCAACAGGGGGACTAGCGGGAGATTGCATGAGCAGTTCTTC. Protein: CASSNRGTSGRLHEQFF.

The rearrangement links TRBV2 to TRBJ2-1; no definite D call. Trimming removed 4 bases from V and 7 bases from J, with 8 bases in between. CDR1 and CDR2 (germline): SNHLY, FYNNEI. This CDR3 contains 12 residues. The CDR3 DNA sequence: TGTGCCAGCAGTGTTTGGGGAAATGAGCAGTTCTTC. This translates into CASSVWGNEQFF.

V is TRBV9 and J is TRBJ2-5, with D hard to call. CDR1 is SGDLS, CDR2 YYNGEE, per germline. V lost 0 bases to trimming and J lost 4 bases, with 13 bases between them. The CDR3 extends over 15 amino acids. The CDR3 reads CASSVVVGQTETQYF. The CDR3 nucleotides are TGTGCCAGCAGCGTAGTTGTTGGTCAAACAGAGACCCAGTACTTC.

The chain combines TRBV4-1 with TRBJ2-2; D is uncertain. Germline values: CDR1 MGHRA, CDR2 YSYEKL. V was trimmed by 1 base and J by 3 bases, leaving 6 bases between them. The CDR3 has 14 residues. The CDR3 DNA reads TGCGCCAGCAGCCAAGCGGACCACACCGGGGAGCTGTTTTTT. It codes for CASSQADHTGELFF.

J is TRBJ2-3 and V is TRBV9; D is unclear. Deletions cut 4 bases from V and 6 bases from J, with 12 bases between. CDR1 is SGDLS and CDR2 is YYNGEE in the germline V gene. This CDR3 is 13 amino acids long. The CDR3 spells CASSQSVGDTQYF. The CDR3 DNA reads as TGTGCCAGCAGCCAAAGCGTTGGGGATACGCAGTATTTT.

The chain recombines TRBV7-9 with TRBJ2-3; TRBD1 matches at 11 bases. CDR1 SEHNR and CDR2 FQNEAQ come from the germline V gene (reference sequence). CDR3 length: 15 amino acids. Unmatched junction bases numbered 10, after V lost 10 bases and J lost 4 bases. CDR3 region: CATDWTGGAADTQYF. Written as DNA, the CDR3 is TGTGCCACTGACTGGACAGGGGGCGCGGCAGATACGCAGTATTTT. The full variable domain, in which reference TRBV7-9 and TRBJ2-3 provide the parts outside the CDR3, is DTGVSQNPRHKITKRGQNVTFRCDPISEHNRLYWYRQTLGQGPEFLTYFQNEAQLEKSRLLSDRFSAERPKGSFSTLEIQRTEQGDSAMYLCATDWTGGAADTQYFGPGTRLTVL.

The chain combines TRBV14 with TRBJ1-4, with 7 bases that match TRBD1. The CDR3 runs to 16 residues. The germline CDR1 and CDR2 sequences are SGHDN and FVKESK. The V segment lost 4 bases and the J segment 4 bases; nucleotides outside the gene matches: 9. CDR3 sequence (DNA): TGTGCCAGCAGCCGGGCACAGGGGACGATTAATGAAAAACTGTTTTTT. This gives the protein CASSRAQGTINEKLFF.

This clone has only one observation. The sample holds other DNA sequences that translate to the same CDR3. This chain joins TRBV10-2 and TRBJ2-3; 9 bases match TRBD2. Per the germline V gene, CDR1 is WSHSY and CDR2 is SAAADI. The CDR3 sequence is 17 residues long. The trim removed 4 bases at V and 2 bases at J, leaving 10 bases unmatched. The CDR3 loop reads CASSGALKREVTDTQYF. CDR3 bases: TGCGCCAGCAGTGGGGCTCTAAAGCGGGAGGTCACAGATACGCAGTATTTT.

This chain links TRBV7-9 with TRBJ1-2, with D perhaps matching TRBD1 (5 bases). Germline assignment: CDR1 SEHNR and CDR2 FQNEAQ (reference sequence). Trimming removed 5 bases at V and 2 bases at J, with 18 bases between. The CDR3 totals 16 residues. CDR3 amino acids: CASSQPLTGRNYGYTF. CDR3 nucleotide sequence: TGTGCCAGCAGCCAGCCACTCACAGGAAGAAACTATGGCTACACCTTC. Full variable domain (missing parts from reference TRBV7-9 and TRBJ1-2): DTGVSQNPRHKITKRGQNVTFRCDPISEHNRLYWYRQTLGQGPEFLTYFQNEAQLEKSRLLSDRFSAERPKGSFSTLEIQRTEQGDSAMYLCASSQPLTGRNYGYTFGSGTRLTVV.

V gene TRBV19 combines with J gene TRBJ1-1; D may be TRBD1 (6 bases). Trimming shortened V by 6 bases and J by 1 base, and 18 bases separated the two germline ends. The V gene's germline CDR1 is LNHDA and CDR2 SQIVND (reference sequence). This CDR3 spans 16 amino acids. This CDR3 reads CASSRAGTQKNTEAFF. The CDR3 DNA reads as TGTGCCAGTAGCCGAGCCGGGACACAGAAGAACACTGAAGCTTTCTTT.

The chain joins TRBV12-5 to TRBJ2-7; 9 bases align to TRBD1. Germline trimming cut 5 bases from V and 6 bases from J; bases unmatched to any gene: 8. The germline V gene encodes CDR1 LGHNT and CDR2 FRNRAP. The CDR3 loop spans 14 amino acids. CDR3 coding DNA: TGTGCTAGTGGTGACCCGGGACAGGGCCCCGAGCAGTACTTC. Encoded protein: CASGDPGQGPEQYF.

The genes are TRBV14 and TRBJ2-5; D may match TRBD1 or TRBD2 (6 bases each). The CDR3 runs to 15 residues. The germline CDR1 and CDR2 sequences are SGHDN and FVKESK. The V end was cut by 0 bases, the J end by 5 bases, with 13 bases between. CDR3 residues: CASSQEYGGTETQYF. CDR3 bases: TGTGCCAGCAGCCAAGAATACGGGGGCACGGAGACCCAGTACTTC.

This chain joins TRBV3-1 (or the pseudogene TRBV3-2) and TRBJ2-3, with D tentatively TRBD1 (6 bases). This CDR3 has 16 residues. The V end lost 6 bases, the J end lost 3 bases, and 19 bases lay between the germline ends. Germline V gives CDR1 LGHDT, CDR2 YNNKEL (reference sequence). DNA of the CDR3: TGTGCCAGCAGTCCCCTCCGCAGGGGAAGGACAGATACGCAGTATTTT. Residues: CASSPLRRGRTDTQYF.

The V call is TRBV2, the J call TRBJ2-6; D is possibly TRBD2 (6 bases). V dropped 8 bases and J dropped 0 bases, with 14 bases sitting between them. Germline lookup yields CDR1 SNHLY and CDR2 FYNNEI. The CDR3 is 16 amino acids. CDR3 sequence reads: CASRGTAGSGANVLTF. The DNA of the CDR3 is TGTGCCAGCCGCGGGACGGCCGGCTCTGGGGCCAACGTCCTGACTTTC.

The chain is built from TRBV7-6 and TRBJ1-2, with 7 bases matching TRBD1. V lost 2 bases, J lost 4 bases, and 4 bases stayed unmatched. This CDR3 is built from 14 residues. Germline CDR1 reads SGHVS; CDR2 reads FNYEAQ. The CDR3 coding sequence is TGTGCCAGCAGCTTATCAACAGGGGCCTATGGCTACACCTTC. Translating gives CASSLSTGAYGYTF.

The J gene is TRBJ1-1, the V gene TRBV28, with D unclear. This CDR3 has 13 residues. V lost 3 bases, J lost 4 bases, and 9 bases lay in between. Germline assignment: CDR1 MDHEN and CDR2 SYDVKM. CDR3 sequence: CASSFEGSTEAFF. In DNA form, the CDR3 reads TGTGCCAGCAGTTTTGAGGGCTCCACTGAAGCTTTCTTT.

As for this clone: The junction departs from germline at one end; a sequencing error may be responsible. The gene calls are TRBV7-2 and TRBJ2-2, with 8 bases lining up with TRBD2. The CDR3 has 13 amino acids. Germline loops: CDR1 SGHTA, CDR2 FQGNSA. The CDR3 region has the DNA TGTGCCAGCAGCCTAGCGGGCGCCGGGGAGCTGTTTTTT. This codes for CASSLAGAGELFF.

V and J are TRBV18 and TRBJ2-7, with TRBD1 matching 9 bases. Germline lookup yields CDR1 KGHSH and CDR2 LQKENI. The junction had 9 bases not matched to a gene; V was cut back by 5 bases and J by 1 base. The CDR3 runs to 16 residues. CDR3 nucleotide sequence: TGTGCCAGCTCAGTAGCGACAGGGGGTACGTCCTACGAGCAGTACTTC. Encoded protein: CASSVATGGTSYEQYF.

CDR3 in amino acids: CASSKPGVSYNEQFF. CDR3 sequence (DNA): TGTGCCAGCAGCAAACCAGGGGTCTCTTACAATGAGCAGTTCTTC. The chain links TRBV5-4 to TRBJ2-1; D is perhaps TRBD1 (6 bases). Germline V gene data show CDR1 as SGHNT and CDR2 as YYREEE (reference sequence). The CDR3 has 15 amino acids. V lost 4 bases, J lost 4 bases, and 15 bases lay in between.

The table lists this clone with a count of one. The gene calls are TRBV5-1 and TRBJ2-3; 13 bases align to TRBD2. This CDR3 comprises 13 residues. Germline lookup yields CDR1 SGHRS and CDR2 YFSETQ. The V gene end was trimmed by 6 bases and the J gene end by 9 bases; junction bases not matched to a gene: 4. CDR3 in DNA: TGCGCCAGCAACACACTAGCGGGGGGGACGCAGTATTTT. Amino acids: CASNTLAGGTQYF. The variable domain in full, completed from reference TRBV5-1 and TRBJ2-3, reads KAGVTQTPRYLIKTRGQQVTLSCSPISGHRSVSWYQQTPGQGLQFLFEYFSETQRNKGNFPGRFSGRQFSNSRSEMNVSTLELGDSALYLCASNTLAGGTQYFGPGTRLTVL.

CDR3 sequence: CASSTRLESYNEQFF. CDR3 in DNA: TGTGCCAGCAGCACGAGACTAGAGTCCTACAATGAGCAGTTCTTC. The rearrangement joins TRBV5-6 to TRBJ2-1, with TRBD2 as a possible D gene (6 bases). The V gene's germline CDR1 is SGHDT and CDR2 YYEEEE. The germline V and J ends were trimmed by 4 bases and 1 base, with 12 bases remaining between them. There are 15 residues in the CDR3.

This chain uses TRBV10-1 with TRBJ2-3, with 14 bases identical to TRBD2. There are 15 residues in the CDR3. From germline, CDR1 is WNHNN and CDR2 SYGVQD (reference sequence). V lost 4 bases and J lost 6; bases outside the gene matches: 3. The CDR3 nucleotides are TGCGCCAGCAGTGTGTGGACTAGCGGGAGGGATACGCAGTATTTT. Its translation is CASSVWTSGRDTQYF.

Only one count was recorded for this clone. The CDR3 reads CASSLRGFPYEQYF. The CDR3 DNA is TGTGCCAGCAGCTTGCGGGGATTTCCCTACGAGCAGTACTTC. The V and J genes are TRBV5-4 and TRBJ2-7; D is possibly TRBD2 (5 bases). Trimming stripped 1 base from V and 2 bases from J, with 10 bases between. Germline V CDR1 and CDR2: SGHNT, YYREEE (reference sequence). This CDR3 spans 14 amino acids.

The chain links TRBV4-1 to TRBJ1-2; D is uncertain. The V end was cut by 0 bases, the J end by 2 bases, with 10 bases between. Germline assignment: CDR1 MGHRA and CDR2 YSYEKL. The CDR3 consists of 15 residues. The CDR3 loop reads CASSQDGQLNYGYTF. Here the CDR3 DNA reads TGCGCCAGCAGCCAAGATGGGCAGCTAAACTATGGCTACACCTTC.

The chain carries TRBV28 and TRBJ1-4, with D uncertain. The CDR3 contains 16 residues. Trimming pared 1 base from V and 3 bases from J, leaving 12 bases between. Germline values: CDR1 MDHEN, CDR2 SYDVKM. CDR3 protein: CASSLSVVGANEKLFF. CDR3 coding DNA: TGTGCCAGCAGTTTATCCGTAGTCGGTGCTAATGAAAAACTGTTTTTT.